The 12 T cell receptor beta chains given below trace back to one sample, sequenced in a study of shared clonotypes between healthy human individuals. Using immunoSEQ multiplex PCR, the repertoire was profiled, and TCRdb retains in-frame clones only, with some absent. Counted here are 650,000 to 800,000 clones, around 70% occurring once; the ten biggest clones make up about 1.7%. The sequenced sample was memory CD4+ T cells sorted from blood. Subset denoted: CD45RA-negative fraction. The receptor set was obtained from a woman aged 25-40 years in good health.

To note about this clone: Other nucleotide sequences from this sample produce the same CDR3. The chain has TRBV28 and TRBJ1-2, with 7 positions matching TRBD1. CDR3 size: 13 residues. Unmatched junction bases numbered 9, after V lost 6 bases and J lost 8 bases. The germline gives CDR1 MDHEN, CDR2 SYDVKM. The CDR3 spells CASRPPTGKGYTF. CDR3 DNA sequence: TGTGCCAGCAGACCGCCGACAGGGAAGGGCTACACCTTC.

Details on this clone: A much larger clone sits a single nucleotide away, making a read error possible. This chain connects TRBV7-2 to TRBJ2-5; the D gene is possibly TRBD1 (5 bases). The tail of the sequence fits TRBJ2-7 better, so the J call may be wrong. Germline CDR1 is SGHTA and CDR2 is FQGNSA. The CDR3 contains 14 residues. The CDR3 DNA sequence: TGTGCCAGCAGCCGACAGCGAGACTCCTACGAGCAGTACTTC. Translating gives CASSRQRDSYEQYF.

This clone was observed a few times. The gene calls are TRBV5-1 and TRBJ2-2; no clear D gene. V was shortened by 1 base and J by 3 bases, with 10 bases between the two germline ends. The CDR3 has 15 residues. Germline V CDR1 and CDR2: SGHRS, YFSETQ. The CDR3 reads CASSLTHPDTGELFF. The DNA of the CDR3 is TGCGCCAGCAGCTTGACACACCCCGACACCGGGGAGCTGTTTTTT.

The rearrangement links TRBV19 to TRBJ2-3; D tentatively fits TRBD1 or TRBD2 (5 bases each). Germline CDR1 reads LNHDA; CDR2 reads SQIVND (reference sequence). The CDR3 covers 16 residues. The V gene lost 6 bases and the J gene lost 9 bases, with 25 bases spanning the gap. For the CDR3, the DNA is TGTGCCAGTAGCCCAAGGCTAGCTGAAAGAGAGGGGACGCAGTATTTT. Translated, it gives CASSPRLAEREGTQYF.

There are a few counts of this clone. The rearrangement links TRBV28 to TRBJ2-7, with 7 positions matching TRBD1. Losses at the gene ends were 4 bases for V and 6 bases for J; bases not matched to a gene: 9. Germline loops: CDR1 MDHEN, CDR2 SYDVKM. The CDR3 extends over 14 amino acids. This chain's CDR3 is CASSSPIDRVEQYF. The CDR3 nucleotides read TGTGCCAGCAGTTCACCCATTGACAGGGTCGAGCAGTACTTC. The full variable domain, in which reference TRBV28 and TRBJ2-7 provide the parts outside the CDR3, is DVKVTQSSRYLVKRTGEKVFLECVQDMDHENMFWYRQDPGLGLRLIYFSYDVKMKEKGDIPEGYSVSREKKERFSLILESASTNQTSMYLCASSSPIDRVEQYFGPGTRLTVT.

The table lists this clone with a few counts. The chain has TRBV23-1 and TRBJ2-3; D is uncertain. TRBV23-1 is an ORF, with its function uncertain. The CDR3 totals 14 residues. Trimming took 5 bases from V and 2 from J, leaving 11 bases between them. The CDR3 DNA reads TGCGCCAGCAGTTTTCTACAGATCACAGATACGCAGTATTTT. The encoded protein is CASSFLQITDTQYF.

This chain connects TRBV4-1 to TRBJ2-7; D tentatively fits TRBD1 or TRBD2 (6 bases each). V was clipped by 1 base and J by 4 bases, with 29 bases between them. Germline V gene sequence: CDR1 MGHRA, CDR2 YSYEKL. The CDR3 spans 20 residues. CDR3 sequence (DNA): TGCGCCAGCAGCCAAGTTTACGGAAGGGGGAGGAGGACAGCAGATTACGAGCAGTACTTC. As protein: CASSQVYGRGRRTADYEQYF.

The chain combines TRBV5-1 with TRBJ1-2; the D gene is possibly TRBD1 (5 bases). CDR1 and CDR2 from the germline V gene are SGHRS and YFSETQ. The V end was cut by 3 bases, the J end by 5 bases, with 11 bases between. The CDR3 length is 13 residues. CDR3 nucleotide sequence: TGCGCCAGCAGCTCCCCAGGGAAATATGGCTACACCTTC. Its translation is CASSSPGKYGYTF.

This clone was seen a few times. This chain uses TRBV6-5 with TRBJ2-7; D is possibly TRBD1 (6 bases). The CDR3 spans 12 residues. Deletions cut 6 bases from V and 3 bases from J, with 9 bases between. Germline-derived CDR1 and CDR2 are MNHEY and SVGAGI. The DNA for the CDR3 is TGTGCCAGCAGAATGGACAGCTACGAGCAGTACTTC. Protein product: CASRMDSYEQYF.

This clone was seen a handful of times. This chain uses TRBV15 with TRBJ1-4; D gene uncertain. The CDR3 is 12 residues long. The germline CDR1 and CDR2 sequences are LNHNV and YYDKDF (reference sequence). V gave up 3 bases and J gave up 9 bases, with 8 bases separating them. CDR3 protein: CATSRRDQKLFF. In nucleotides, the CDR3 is TGTGCCACCAGCAGGAGAGATCAAAAACTGTTTTTT.

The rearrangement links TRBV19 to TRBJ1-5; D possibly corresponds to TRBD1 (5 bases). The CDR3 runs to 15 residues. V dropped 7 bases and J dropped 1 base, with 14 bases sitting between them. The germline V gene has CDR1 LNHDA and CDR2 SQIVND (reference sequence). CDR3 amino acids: CASKDGTASNQPQHF. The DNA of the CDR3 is TGTGCCAGTAAAGATGGGACGGCAAGCAATCAGCCCCAGCATTTT.

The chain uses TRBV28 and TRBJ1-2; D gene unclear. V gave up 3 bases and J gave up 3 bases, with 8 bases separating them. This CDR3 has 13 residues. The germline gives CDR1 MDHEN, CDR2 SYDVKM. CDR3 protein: CASSFGGHYGYTF. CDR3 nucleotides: TGTGCCAGCAGTTTCGGCGGACACTATGGCTACACCTTC.